These 21 T cell receptor beta chains were all obtained from the same sample, sequenced in a study of technical replicates of blood from a few donors. Clones were sequenced by immunoSEQ multiplex PCR, and TCRdb holds only the in-frame ones, with some missing. The profile shows 79,000 or so clones, roughly nine tenths of them singletons. Material for sequencing was T cells isolated from PBMCs. The receptors here all came from a human donor in good health.

Remarks on this clone: Germline and junction disagree at one end, which may indicate a read error. The CDR3 DNA reads TGTGCTAGCAGTGCGGGACCCGGCACTGGGGCCAACGTCCTGACTTTC. Amino acid sequence: CASSAGPGTGANVLTF. V gene TRBV7-7 combines with J gene TRBJ2-6; TRBD2 is a possible D gene (6 bases). The CDR3 totals 16 residues. Looked up from germline, CDR1 is SSHAT and CDR2 is FNYEAQ (reference sequence).

A single count supports this clone. The chain has TRBV9 and TRBJ1-1, with 9 positions matching TRBD1. Germline CDR1 SGDLS, CDR2 YYNGEE. Trimming removed 4 bases from V and 5 bases from J; junction bases left unmatched: 6. The CDR3 has 14 residues. This chain's CDR3 is CASSPRDRVTEAFF. Here the CDR3 DNA reads TGTGCCAGCAGCCCCCGGGACAGGGTTACTGAAGCTTTCTTT.

The chain links TRBV5-5 to TRBJ2-1; 14 positions match TRBD2. The V gene end was trimmed by 0 bases and the J gene end by 6 bases; junction bases not matched to a gene: 11. The germline gives CDR1 SGHKS, CDR2 YYEKEE (reference sequence). This CDR3 has 19 residues. The CDR3 DNA is TGTGCCAGCAGCTTGGTCCCTCCGGGACTAGCGGGAGCTACCAATGAGCAGTTCTTC. Its protein product is CASSLVPPGLAGATNEQFF.

The chain combines TRBV4-1 with TRBJ2-1, with TRBD1 matching 7 bases. Trimming removed 2 bases from V and 4 bases from J; junction bases left unmatched: 8. Germline V gene data show CDR1 as MGHRA and CDR2 as YSYEKL. This CDR3 is 16 amino acids long. DNA for the CDR3: TGCGCCAGCAGCCAACCGAACAGGGGACGTTACAATGAGCAGTTCTTC. Its translation: CASSQPNRGRYNEQFF.

This rearrangement joins TRBV9 to TRBJ2-7, with D tentatively TRBD1 (6 bases). This CDR3 is 18 amino acids long. Germline CDR1 is SGDLS and CDR2 is YYNGEE. Trimming removed 3 bases at V and 0 bases at J, with 22 bases between. The CDR3 DNA is TGTGCCAGCAGCGGGGGGCCCGAGGGGCCCTATGACTCCTACGAGCAGTACTTC. It codes for CASSGGPEGPYDSYEQYF.

The chain carries TRBV18 and TRBJ2-1; D ambiguous. The V end lost 2 bases, the J end lost 9 bases, and 17 bases lay between the germline ends. CDR1 and CDR2 from the germline V gene are KGHSH and LQKENI. The CDR3 length is 15 residues. CDR3 nucleotide sequence: TGTGCCAGCTCACCAGGTACTATTCTACGAGGTGAGCAGTTCTTC. Translated: CASSPGTILRGEQFF.

This CDR3 is CASREGGGSSYNEQFF. As DNA, the CDR3 is TGTGCCAGCAGGGAAGGGGGGGGCAGCTCCTACAATGAGCAGTTCTTC. This chain joins TRBV28 and TRBJ2-1, with D possibly TRBD2 on 7 matching bases. V was trimmed by 6 bases and J by 0 bases, leaving 15 bases between them. The CDR3 extends over 16 amino acids. CDR1 MDHEN and CDR2 SYDVKM come from the germline V gene.

This clone was recorded only once. V gene TRBV6-4 combines with J gene TRBJ2-7; 9 bases are shared with TRBD2. Germline trimming cut 3 bases from V and 5 bases from J; bases unmatched to any gene: 14. CDR3 size: 17 residues. Germline-derived CDR1 and CDR2 are MRHNA and SNTAGT. CDR3 DNA: TGTGCCAGCAGTGAGTTTCCGACCGGGACTAGCCCCAACGAGCAGTACTTC. Its protein is CASSEFPTGTSPNEQYF.

This chain joins TRBV6-1 and TRBJ2-7; weak D call: TRBD1 (5 bases). The V end was cut by 7 bases, the J end by 4 bases, with 14 bases between. Per the germline V gene, CDR1 is MNHNS and CDR2 is SASEGT. CDR3 length equals 13 residues. In nucleotides, the CDR3 is TGTGCCAGCAACCAAAGGGGTTGGTACGAGCAGTACTTC. This codes for CASNQRGWYEQYF.

This chain connects TRBV9 to TRBJ2-3, with 8 bases that match TRBD2. The length of the CDR3 is 17 residues. Per germline, CDR1 SGDLS and CDR2 YYNGEE. The J segment lost 0 bases and the V segment lost 3 bases, leaving 9 bases of the junction unmatched. DNA of the CDR3: TGTGCCAGCAGCGAAGGTAGCGGGGCCTCTAGCACAGATACGCAGTATTTT. Translated: CASSEGSGASSTDTQYF. Looking up the rest from reference TRBV9 and TRBJ2-3 gives the full variable domain: DSGVTQTPKHLITATGQRVTLRCSPRSGDLSVYWYQQSLDQGLQFLIQYYNGEERAKGNILERFSAQQFPDLHSELNLSSLELGDSALYFCASSEGSGASSTDTQYFGPGTRLTVL.

The chain links TRBV10-3 to TRBJ2-6, with 7 bases that match TRBD1. With V trimmed by 8 bases and J by 0 bases, 13 bases remained unmatched. The germline CDR1 and CDR2 sequences are ENHRY and SYGVKD. The CDR3 runs to 18 residues. CDR3 sequence reads: CAIGNQRGLSSGANVLTF. The DNA for the CDR3 is TGTGCCATCGGCAACCAAAGGGGGCTCAGCTCTGGGGCCAACGTCCTGACTTTC.

The chain employs TRBV5-1 and TRBJ1-3, with TRBD1 matching 7 bases. CDR3 length: 17 amino acids. CDR1 and CDR2 from the germline V gene are SGHRS and YFSETQ. After removal of 2 bases from V and 2 bases from J, the junction contained 10 bases not matched to a gene. CDR3 DNA sequence: TGCGCCAGCAGCTTCACGGGCGGACAGGACGCTGGAAACACCATATATTTT. This translates into CASSFTGGQDAGNTIYF.

V gene TRBV5-8 combines with J gene TRBJ2-1; 10 bases are shared with TRBD2. Germline V gives CDR1 SGHTS, CDR2 YDEGEE. With 0 bases clipped from V and 6 bases from J, the junction kept 9 bases outside the gene matches. This CDR3 has 17 amino acids. CDR3 sequence reads: CASSLGRSGRALNEQFF. CDR3 nucleotide sequence: TGTGCCAGCAGCTTGGGAAGGAGCGGGAGGGCCCTCAATGAGCAGTTCTTC.

CDR3 sequence (DNA): TGTGCCAGCAGTGAAGTTCCCGGACAGGGAACCTACGAGCAGTACTTC. This translates into CASSEVPGQGTYEQYF. The chain is built from TRBV6-1 and TRBJ2-7; 8 bases line up with TRBD1. Germline CDR1 MNHNS, CDR2 SASEGT. V lost 1 base and J lost 2; bases outside the gene matches: 7. The CDR3 is made up of 16 amino acids.

The chain employs TRBV27 and TRBJ2-1, with D perhaps TRBD1 (5 bases). V was pared by 0 bases and J by 9 bases, with 12 bases between. CDR1 MNHEY and CDR2 SMNVEV come from the germline V gene (reference sequence). The CDR3 spans 14 residues. CDR3 residues: CASSLSGPISEQFF. Written as DNA, the CDR3 is TGTGCCAGCAGTTTATCGGGGCCTATCAGTGAGCAGTTCTTC.

This clone occurred once. The chain has TRBV6-5 and TRBJ2-1; TRBD2 agrees at 9 bases. In germline, CDR1 is MNHEY, CDR2 SVGAGI. Unmatched junction bases numbered 9, after V lost 5 bases and J lost 7 bases. The CDR3 spans 15 residues. The CDR3 is CASSPLAGGRNEQFF. The CDR3 DNA follows: TGTGCCAGCAGTCCACTCGCGGGGGGGAGAAATGAGCAGTTCTTC.

The V and J genes are TRBV19 and TRBJ2-3, with TRBD2 matching over 9 bases. Germline V gene data show CDR1 as LNHDA and CDR2 as SQIVND (reference sequence). V dropped 5 bases and J dropped 1; count of bases not matched to a gene: 4. This CDR3 contains 15 residues. The CDR3 loop is CASSLLAGRTDTQYF. Here the CDR3 DNA reads TGTGCCAGTAGTCTTCTAGCGGGACGCACAGATACGCAGTATTTT.

The chain links TRBV6-1 to TRBJ1-1, with D uncertain. This CDR3 region has 17 residues. Per the germline V gene, CDR1 is MNHNS and CDR2 is SASEGT. Trimming removed 0 bases from V and 0 bases from J, with 14 bases in between. CDR3 in DNA: TGTGCCAGCAGTGAAGCTGTAGAGAAGATAATGAACACTGAAGCTTTCTTT. Amino acid sequence: CASSEAVEKIMNTEAFF.

The rearrangement links TRBV28 to TRBJ1-5; D ambiguous. Germline CDR1 reads MDHEN; CDR2 reads SYDVKM. V was clipped by 5 bases and J by 0 bases, with 11 bases between them. The CDR3 loop spans 15 amino acids. In nucleotides, the CDR3 is TGTGCCAGCAGTCTCTTGGACTCTAGCAATCAGCCCCAGCATTTT. It is translated as CASSLLDSSNQPQHF.

The count of this clone is one. The V call is TRBV4-1, the J call TRBJ2-2; TRBD2 matches at 7 bases. This CDR3 spans 17 amino acids. V lost 4 bases and J lost 0; bases outside the gene matches: 8. Per the germline V gene, CDR1 is MGHRA and CDR2 is YSYEKL. The CDR3: CASSREPGLTNTGELFF. CDR3 bases: TGCGCCAGCAGCCGGGAACCGGGACTAACGAACACCGGGGAGCTGTTTTTT.

This rearrangement joins TRBV19 to TRBJ2-1; D might be TRBD2 (7 bases). Looked up from germline, CDR1 is LNHDA and CDR2 is SQIVND (reference sequence). The CDR3 runs to 13 residues. V lost 7 bases, J lost 8 bases, and 15 bases lay in between. The CDR3 is CASIGGGRDEQFF. CDR3 coding DNA: TGTGCCAGTATTGGGGGGGGCCGGGATGAGCAGTTCTTC.